Each of the 32 T cell receptor beta chains below was sequenced from the same sample in a study of graft-versus-host responses after intestinal transplantation (dated by TCRdb to about 2021). For these receptors, no antigen is known. The library was built by means of the immunoSEQ multiplex PCR assay. The table comes from immuneACCESS by way of TCRdb, which keeps in-frame sequences with V and J called. Part of the clones is missing from these tables; in studies checked, under half for an unresolved V gene and the rest for unknown reasons. The sample table shows about 100,000 clones, and more than 75% are seen once. The top ten clones comprise roughly 0.97% of the sample. This specimen's time point label, per the study, means: cells obtained before transplantation from donor or recipient. Sequencing used unstimulated CD4+ T cells sorted from spleen or lymph node cells, obtained before transplant. Source of these receptors: a human donor who was the organ donor for an intestinal transplant.

This clone has only one observation. The CDR3 nucleotides read TGTGCCAGCCTGCGGGACTTGACCTCCTACGAGCAGTACTTC. Amino acid sequence: CASLRDLTSYEQYF. The gene calls are TRBV6-5 and TRBJ2-7; a possible D gene is TRBD2 (6 bases). V was trimmed by 8 bases and J by 0 bases, leaving 14 bases between them. The CDR3 runs 14 residues. Germline lookup yields CDR1 MNHEY and CDR2 SVGAGI.

The rearrangement links TRBV2 to TRBJ2-7; tentatively, D is TRBD1 (5 bases). The V and J ends lost 7 bases and 2 bases respectively, with 15 bases between them. The CDR3 loop spans 14 amino acids. Germline V CDR1 and CDR2: SNHLY, FYNNEI. As DNA, the CDR3 is TGTGCCAGCACCCGACAGAGCTCCACCTACGAGCAGTACTTC. Translating it yields CASTRQSSTYEQYF. The variable domain in full, completed from reference TRBV2 and TRBJ2-7, reads EPEVTQTPSHQVTQMGQEVILRCVPISNHLYFYWYRQILGQKVEFLVSFYNNEISEKSEIFDDQFSVERPDGSNFTLKIRSTKLEDSAMYFCASTRQSSTYEQYFGPGTRLTVT.

The chain carries TRBV14 and TRBJ1-5; D is ambiguous. Germline lookup yields CDR1 SGHDN and CDR2 FVKESK. V lost 1 base and J 6 bases, leaving 4 bases between the germline ends. This CDR3 is 12 amino acids long. CDR3 nucleotides: TGTGCCAGCAGCCAAGTTATTCAGCCCCAGCATTTT. The encoded protein is CASSQVIQPQHF.

The rearrangement uses TRBV5-1 and TRBJ2-1; either TRBD1 or TRBD2 may fit D (6 bases each). The CDR3 contains 15 residues. Germline CDR1 reads SGHRS; CDR2 reads YFSETQ. V lost 4 bases and J 8 bases, leaving 19 bases between the germline ends. In nucleotides, the CDR3 is TGCGCCAGCAGCCCTTCCACAACGGAGGGGGATGAGCAGTTCTTC. Encoded protein: CASSPSTTEGDEQFF.

The chain combines TRBV7-9 with TRBJ1-4; D is unclear. With 0 bases removed from V and 5 bases from J, the gap between germline ends came to 10 bases. In germline, CDR1 is SEHNR, CDR2 FQNEAQ (reference sequence). CDR3 length: 15 residues. The chain's CDR3 is CASSLAQEQNEKLFF. The DNA for the CDR3 is TGTGCCAGCAGCTTAGCGCAGGAGCAGAATGAAAAACTGTTTTTT.

J is TRBJ1-2 and V is TRBV6-1, with a possible D match to TRBD1 (5 bases). The CDR3 length is 16 residues. The germline V gene has CDR1 MNHNS and CDR2 SASEGT. V lost 3 bases, J lost 6 bases, and 20 bases lay in between. CDR3 sequence: CASSDSPGGKVHGYTF. The DNA of the CDR3 is TGTGCCAGCAGTGATTCGCCCGGGGGGAAAGTCCATGGCTACACCTTC.

This clone occurred a few times. The chain couples TRBV18 to TRBJ2-7; no reliable D call. V lost 3 bases to trimming and J lost 5 bases, with 8 bases between them. This CDR3 is 12 amino acids long. Germline loops: CDR1 KGHSH, CDR2 LQKENI. The CDR3 region is CASSPNWDEQYF. Written as DNA, the CDR3 is TGTGCCAGCTCACCCAACTGGGACGAGCAGTACTTC.

CDR3 in DNA: TGTGCCAGCAGCCAAGGGTTTAGCGGACCTAGCACAGATACGCAGTATTTT. This gives the protein CASSQGFSGPSTDTQYF. The chain carries TRBV11-2 and TRBJ2-3; perhaps TRBD2 as D (6 bases). From germline, CDR1 is SGHAT and CDR2 FQNNGV. The CDR3 contains 17 residues. The ends were cut back, 5 bases at V and 0 bases at J, with 18 bases in the middle.

J is TRBJ2-7 and V is TRBV7-9; D possibly corresponds to TRBD2 (5 bases). Germline CDR1 and CDR2: SEHNR and FQNEAQ (reference sequence). Trimming took off 6 bases at V and 2 bases at J, with 11 bases between the two ends. The CDR3 extends over 13 amino acids. The CDR3 nucleotides read TGTGCCAGCAGGAGAGGGTCTACCTACGAGCAGTACTTC. Translating gives CASRRGSTYEQYF.

There are a few counts of this clone. The rearrangement joins TRBV5-5 to TRBJ2-2; 9 nucleotides match TRBD1. This CDR3 contains 15 residues. Germline assignment: CDR1 SGHKS and CDR2 YYEKEE (reference sequence). V gave up 4 bases and J gave up 2 bases; unmatched junction bases: 3. The CDR3 reads CASSQTGGNTGELFF. CDR3 DNA sequence: TGTGCCAGCAGCCAGACAGGGGGAAACACCGGGGAGCTGTTTTTT.

The chain is built from TRBV7-8 and TRBJ1-3; unclear D gene. The germline V gene encodes CDR1 SGHVS and CDR2 FQNEAQ. The V end lost 1 base, the J end lost 0 bases, and 10 bases lay between the germline ends. This CDR3 comprises 16 residues. CDR3 amino acids: CASSLGLRSSGNTIYF. The CDR3 DNA reads as TGTGCCAGCAGCTTAGGGTTAAGGAGCTCTGGAAACACCATATATTTT. The full variable domain, rest sourced from reference TRBV7-8 and TRBJ1-3, is GAGVSQSPRYKVAKRGQDVALRCDPISGHVSLFWYQQALGQGPEFLTYFQNEAQLDKSGLPSDRFFAERPEGSVSTLKIQRTQQEDSAVYLCASSLGLRSSGNTIYFGEGSWLTVV.

V gene TRBV7-9 combines with J gene TRBJ1-5; no clear D gene. The CDR3 spans 14 residues. Germline V gene lookup returns CDR1 SEHNR and CDR2 FQNEAQ (reference sequence). Trimming took 1 base from V and 4 from J, leaving 8 bases between them. The CDR3 DNA reads as TGTGCCAGCAGCTTAGACGGTAGAAATCAGCCCCAGCATTTT. It encodes CASSLDGRNQPQHF.

V is TRBV25-1 and J is TRBJ1-6, with 7 bases identical to TRBD1. Trimming at V came to 5 bases and at J to 12 bases, leaving 4 bases not matched to a gene. In germline, CDR1 is MGHDK, CDR2 SYGVNS. The CDR3 loop spans 12 amino acids. DNA for the CDR3: TGTGCCAGCAGTCGACAGGGCTTACCCCTCCACTTT. Encoded protein: CASSRQGLPLHF.

The chain uses TRBV25-1 and TRBJ2-6, with TRBD1 matching 7 bases. The CDR3 contains 18 residues. Trimming took 1 base from V and 1 from J; bases not matched to a gene: 7. Germline V gene lookup returns CDR1 MGHDK and CDR2 SYGVNS. The DNA of the CDR3 is TGTGCCAGCAGTGAATTTGAGGGGGCTGTTTCTGGGGCCAACGTCCTGACTTTC. Translated: CASSEFEGAVSGANVLTF.

The J gene is TRBJ2-3, the V gene TRBV2, with TRBD1 identical over 7 bases. Germline CDR1 and CDR2: SNHLY and FYNNEI. Trimming at V came to 6 bases and at J to 4 bases, leaving 10 bases not matched to a gene. This CDR3 comprises 15 residues. The CDR3 DNA reads as TGTGCCAGCAGCTACAGGGGAAATAGTGCAGATACGCAGTATTTT. Its protein is CASSYRGNSADTQYF. Supplemented by reference TRBV2 and TRBJ2-3, the full variable domain reads EPEVTQTPSHQVTQMGQEVILRCVPISNHLYFYWYRQILGQKVEFLVSFYNNEISEKSEIFDDQFSVERPDGSNFTLKIRSTKLEDSAMYFCASSYRGNSADTQYFGPGTRLTVL.

Points on this clone: Other DNA sequences in the sample encode the same CDR3. The rearrangement links TRBV18 to TRBJ2-7; weak D call: TRBD1 (6 bases). Germline CDR1 KGHSH, CDR2 LQKENI. Trimming shortened V by 4 bases and J by 4 bases, and 14 bases separated the two germline ends. The CDR3 is 14 residues long. The DNA of the CDR3 is TGTGCCAGCTCACAAAGCAGGGGACCATACGAGCAGTACTTC. Amino acids: CASSQSRGPYEQYF.

V gene TRBV19 combines with J gene TRBJ2-7; 7 nucleotides agree with TRBD2. This CDR3 spans 16 amino acids. From germline, CDR1 is LNHDA and CDR2 SQIVND (reference sequence). V lost 1 base, J lost 3 bases, and 9 bases stayed unmatched. CDR3 residues: CASSIGYRGDFYEQYF. In nucleotides, the CDR3 is TGTGCCAGTAGTATAGGGTATCGGGGGGACTTCTACGAGCAGTACTTC. Full variable domain (outside the CDR3, taken from reference TRBV19 and TRBJ2-7): DGGITQSPKYLFRKEGQNVTLSCEQNLNHDAMYWYRQDPGQGLRLIYYSQIVNDFQKGDIAEGYSVSREKKESFPLTVTSAQKNPTAFYLCASSIGYRGDFYEQYFGPGTRLTVT.

The rearrangement links TRBV4-2 to TRBJ2-1; the D is unclear. Germline lookup yields CDR1 LGHNA and CDR2 YNFKEQ. The germline V and J ends were trimmed by 1 base and 2 bases, with 15 bases remaining between them. The CDR3 has 17 amino acids. CDR3 amino acids: CASSQVSGLGTYNEQFF. The CDR3, as DNA: TGTGCCAGCAGCCAAGTTTCAGGCCTAGGGACCTACAATGAGCAGTTCTTC.

This chain connects TRBV4-1 to TRBJ1-1; D ambiguous. Germline lookup yields CDR1 MGHRA and CDR2 YSYEKL. Trimming took off 1 base at V and 0 bases at J, with 9 bases between the two ends. This CDR3 region has 15 residues. The CDR3, as DNA: TGCGCCAGCAGCCAAGTGGAGGGCATGAACACTGAAGCTTTCTTT. Amino acid sequence: CASSQVEGMNTEAFF.

The chain employs TRBV9 and TRBJ2-1; D is perhaps TRBD2 (6 bases). CDR3 length: 16 amino acids. Germline CDR1 and CDR2: SGDLS and YYNGEE. V gave up 0 bases and J gave up 4 bases, with 14 bases separating them. The CDR3 DNA reads as TGTGCCAGCAGCGTAGGAAGAGCGGGTGCGTACAATGAGCAGTTCTTC. It specifies CASSVGRAGAYNEQFF.

The chain has TRBV15 and TRBJ1-1; no firm D call. Germline-derived CDR1 and CDR2 are LNHNV and YYDKDF (reference sequence). Trimming took off 2 bases at V and 14 bases at J, with 15 bases between the two ends. CDR3 length: 12 amino acids. This chain's CDR3 is CATSRLAGRGFF. DNA for the CDR3: TGTGCCACCAGCAGACTGGCGGGCCGAGGCTTCTTT.

The chain joins TRBV7-2 to TRBJ2-7; TRBD2 aligns across 9 bases. With V trimmed by 3 bases and J by 6 bases, 12 bases remained unmatched. This CDR3 contains 16 residues. CDR1 is SGHTA and CDR2 is FQGNSA in the germline V gene. The CDR3 region has the DNA TGTGCCAGCAGCTTCGGGGCTAGCGGGGCAACCGGCGAGCAGTACTTC. Translating it yields CASSFGASGATGEQYF.

The chain links TRBV19 to TRBJ1-2; D call uncertain. The CDR3 has 15 residues. CDR1 is LNHDA, CDR2 SQIVND, per germline (reference sequence). Trimming pared 6 bases from V and 3 bases from J, leaving 17 bases between. The CDR3 loop is CASRLAGVSDYGYTF. CDR3 DNA sequence: TGTGCCAGTAGGCTGGCGGGTGTTTCGGACTATGGCTACACCTTC.

The chain recombines TRBV11-2 with TRBJ1-1; no reliable D call. With 3 bases removed from V and 1 base from J, the gap between germline ends came to 9 bases. Per the germline V gene, CDR1 is SGHAT and CDR2 is FQNNGV. The CDR3 runs 14 residues. The CDR3 DNA is TGTGCCAGCAGCTTCCCGGGTTGGAACACTGAAGCTTTCTTT. Protein sequence: CASSFPGWNTEAFF.

The V call is TRBV6-6, the J call TRBJ1-1; D may be TRBD1 (6 bases). CDR3 length: 14 amino acids. V shed 3 bases and J shed 3 bases, with 11 bases lying between them. Germline V gives CDR1 MNHNY, CDR2 SVGAGI (reference sequence). The CDR3 sequence is CASSYAQGDTEAFF. CDR3 nucleotides: TGTGCCAGCAGTTATGCACAGGGCGACACTGAAGCTTTCTTT.

The CDR3 DNA sequence: TGCGCCAGCAGTGAGCGTGTCGGCTACACCTTC. Amino acids: CASSERVGYTF. V and J are TRBV10-1 and TRBJ1-2; D gene uncertain. V was clipped by 2 bases and J by 8 bases, with 6 bases between them. The germline V gene has CDR1 WNHNN and CDR2 SYGVQD (reference sequence). This CDR3 contains 11 residues.

The chain is built from TRBV27 and TRBJ2-3; 14 bases map to TRBD2. This CDR3 contains 16 residues. Losses at the gene ends were 5 bases for V and 5 bases for J; bases not matched to a gene: 6. Germline lookup yields CDR1 MNHEY and CDR2 SMNVEV (reference sequence). Here the CDR3 DNA reads TGTGCCAGCAGTACGACTAGCGGGGGGGCGAGAGATACGCAGTATTTT. Translation gives CASSTTSGGARDTQYF.

CDR3 nucleotide sequence: TGTGCCAGCAGTTACTCCATCAGCCCCTATGGCTACACCTTC. It encodes CASSYSISPYGYTF. The chain recombines TRBV6-6 with TRBJ1-2; no clear D gene. With 0 bases removed from V and 4 bases from J, the gap between germline ends came to 9 bases. Germline CDR1 and CDR2: MNHNY and SVGAGI (reference sequence). This CDR3 has 14 amino acids.

The chain is built from TRBV2 and TRBJ1-2; 8 bases fit TRBD1. The V and J ends lost 5 bases and 1 base, in that order; junction bases with no gene match: 6. The CDR3 totals 15 residues. The germline gives CDR1 SNHLY, CDR2 FYNNEI. The CDR3 DNA follows: TGTGCCAGCAGTAAGGGACAGGCCCTTAACTATGGCTACACCTTC. Translation: CASSKGQALNYGYTF. The complete variable domain, with remaining parts taken from reference TRBV2 and TRBJ1-2, reads EPEVTQTPSHQVTQMGQEVILRCVPISNHLYFYWYRQILGQKVEFLVSFYNNEISEKSEIFDDQFSVERPDGSNFTLKIRSTKLEDSAMYFCASSKGQALNYGYTFGSGTRLTVV.

V and J are TRBV25-1 and TRBJ1-4; possible D gene TRBD1, 6 bases. CDR3 length: 15 amino acids. V was clipped by 4 bases and J by 6 bases, with 15 bases between them. In germline, CDR1 is MGHDK, CDR2 SYGVNS. The CDR3 DNA reads TGTGCCAGCAGTGGAAACTTGAGGGGGGATGAAAAACTGTTTTTT. Translating gives CASSGNLRGDEKLFF.

This clone came up once. The chain employs TRBV9 and TRBJ2-1; TRBD1 is a possible D gene (5 bases). Trimming stripped 3 bases from V and 1 base from J, with 8 bases between. From germline, CDR1 is SGDLS and CDR2 YYNGEE. CDR3 length: 14 residues. The CDR3 nucleotides are TGTGCCAGCAGCGCAGGGTTTTCCTACAATGAGCAGTTCTTC. It translates to CASSAGFSYNEQFF.

The genes are TRBV14 and TRBJ2-1, with D perhaps being TRBD1 or TRBD2 (5 bases each). V was clipped by 1 base and J by 9 bases, with 19 bases between them. The germline gives CDR1 SGHDN, CDR2 FVKESK. The CDR3 has 16 residues. This CDR3 is CASSQVTGTGTGEQFF. The CDR3 DNA reads as TGTGCCAGCAGCCAAGTCACCGGGACGGGCACCGGTGAGCAGTTCTTC. The full variable domain, completed using reference TRBV14 and TRBJ2-1, is EAGVTQFPSHSVIEKGQTVTLRCDPISGHDNLYWYRRVMGKEIKFLLHFVKESKQDESGMPNNRFLAERTGGTYSTLKVQPAELEDSGVYFCASSQVTGTGTGEQFFGPGTRLTVL.